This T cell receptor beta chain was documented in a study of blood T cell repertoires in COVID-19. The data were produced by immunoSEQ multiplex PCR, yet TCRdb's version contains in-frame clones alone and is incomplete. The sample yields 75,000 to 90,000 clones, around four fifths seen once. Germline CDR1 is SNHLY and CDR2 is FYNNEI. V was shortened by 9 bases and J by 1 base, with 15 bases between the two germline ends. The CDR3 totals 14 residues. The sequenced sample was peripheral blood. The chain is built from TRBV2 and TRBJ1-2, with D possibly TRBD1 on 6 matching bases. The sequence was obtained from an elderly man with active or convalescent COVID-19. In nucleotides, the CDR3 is TGTGCCAGTAGGGGGGGGGCCGGTAACTATGGCTACACCTTC. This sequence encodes CASRGGAGNYGYTF.